These 8 T cell receptor beta chains share one sample of origin, sequenced in a study of blood T cell repertoires in COVID-19. Measured with immunoSEQ multiplex PCR; TCRdb has only the in-frame clones, and not every one. This sample has roughly 290,000 clones, with roughly 86% found just once. The specimen sequenced was peripheral blood. The receptors shown here come from a woman aged 25 to 39 who had recovered from COVID-19.

CDR3 sequence (DNA): TGCAGTGCTAGTGACCAAACGACAGGGCTCGAGCAGTACTTC. This encodes CSASDQTTGLEQYF. V gene TRBV20-1 combines with J gene TRBJ2-7; 7 positions match TRBD1. The junction had 11 bases not matched to a gene; V was cut back by 3 bases and J by 6 bases. In germline, CDR1 is DFQATT, CDR2 SNEGSKA (reference sequence). CDR3 size: 14 residues.

The V call is TRBV3-1 (or the pseudogene TRBV3-2), the J call TRBJ2-1; tentative D call: TRBD2 (6 bases). This CDR3 is built from 18 residues. Germline values: CDR1 LGHDT, CDR2 YNNKEL (reference sequence). Trimming left V 1 base short and J 8 bases short, with 24 bases between. The CDR3 region has the DNA TGTGCCAGCAGCCAAGGGCGATGGAGACCGGGAGTGAGCGATGAGCAGTTCTTC. Its translation is CASSQGRWRPGVSDEQFF.

The V gene is TRBV6-6, the J gene TRBJ2-1; 7 nucleotides line up with TRBD1. V trimming: 4 bases; J trimming: 9 bases; junction bases outside the gene matches: 15. The CDR3 runs 16 residues. The germline CDR1 and CDR2 sequences are MNHNY and SVGAGI (reference sequence). The CDR3 sequence: CASSFRSGQERGEQFF. The CDR3 DNA reads TGTGCCAGCAGTTTCCGATCTGGACAGGAGAGGGGTGAGCAGTTCTTC.

The CDR3 bases are TGCAGTGCTAGTGAGTTGGCTATAGCTCAAGAGACCCAGTACTTC. The encoded protein is CSASELAIAQETQYF. V is TRBV20-1 and J is TRBJ2-5; D is unclear. V dropped 3 bases and J dropped 2 bases, with 16 bases sitting between them. Germline-derived CDR1 and CDR2 are DFQATT and SNEGSKA (reference sequence). The CDR3 sequence is 15 residues long.

The gene calls are TRBV5-1 and TRBJ2-1; maybe TRBD2 (5 bases). Trimming removed 5 bases from V and 5 bases from J, with 20 bases in between. There are 16 residues in the CDR3. From germline, CDR1 is SGHRS and CDR2 YFSETQ. The CDR3 sequence is CASSAPVSSVDNEQFF. CDR3 in DNA: TGCGCCAGCAGTGCCCCCGTGAGTAGCGTCGACAATGAGCAGTTCTTC.

The chain combines TRBV19 with TRBJ2-4; the match to TRBD2 covers 7 bases. Germline V gene data show CDR1 as LNHDA and CDR2 as SQIVND (reference sequence). V trimming: 3 bases; J trimming: 5 bases; junction bases outside the gene matches: 4. The CDR3 totals 14 residues. As DNA, the CDR3 is TGTGCCAGTAGTATCGGGGCGGGAGAAAACATTCAGTACTTC. It yields the protein CASSIGAGENIQYF.

This clone was observed a single time. The chain links TRBV6-5 to TRBJ1-1; D not resolved. This CDR3 is 13 amino acids long. V was trimmed by 5 bases and J by 3 bases, leaving 10 bases between them. Germline V CDR1 and CDR2: MNHEY, SVGAGI. In DNA, the CDR3 is TGTGCCAGCAGTCGGGGAAAGGACACTGAAGCTTTCTTT. Residues: CASSRGKDTEAFF.

The J gene is TRBJ2-7, the V gene TRBV10-3; perhaps TRBD1 as D (5 bases). V lost 0 bases to trimming and J lost 7 bases, with 16 bases between them. CDR3 length equals 15 residues. Germline V CDR1 and CDR2: ENHRY, SYGVKD. As DNA, the CDR3 is TGTGCCATCAGTGAGTCGGGGCTAGGCAACTGGGAGCAGTACTTC. This gives the protein CAISESGLGNWEQYF.